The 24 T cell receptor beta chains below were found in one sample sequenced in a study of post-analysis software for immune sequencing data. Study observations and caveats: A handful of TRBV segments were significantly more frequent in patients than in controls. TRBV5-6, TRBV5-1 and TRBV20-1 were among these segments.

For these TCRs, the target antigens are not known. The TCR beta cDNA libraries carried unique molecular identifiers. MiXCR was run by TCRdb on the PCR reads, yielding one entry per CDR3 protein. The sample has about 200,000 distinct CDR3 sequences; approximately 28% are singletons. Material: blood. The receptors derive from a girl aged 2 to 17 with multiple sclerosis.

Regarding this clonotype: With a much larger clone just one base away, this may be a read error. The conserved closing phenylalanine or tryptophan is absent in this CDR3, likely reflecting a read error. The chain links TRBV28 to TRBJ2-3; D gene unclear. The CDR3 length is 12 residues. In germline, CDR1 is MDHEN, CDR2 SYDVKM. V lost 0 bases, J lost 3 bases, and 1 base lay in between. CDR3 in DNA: TGTGCCAGCAGTTTATGGACAGATACGCAGTATTTG. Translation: CASSLWTDTQYL.

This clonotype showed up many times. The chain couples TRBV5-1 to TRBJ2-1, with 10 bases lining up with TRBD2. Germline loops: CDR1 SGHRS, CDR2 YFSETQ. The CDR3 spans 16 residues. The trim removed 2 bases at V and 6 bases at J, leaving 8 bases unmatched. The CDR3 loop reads CASSFGLAGVGNEQFF. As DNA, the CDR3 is TGCGCCAGCAGCTTTGGCCTAGCGGGAGTAGGCAATGAGCAGTTCTTC.

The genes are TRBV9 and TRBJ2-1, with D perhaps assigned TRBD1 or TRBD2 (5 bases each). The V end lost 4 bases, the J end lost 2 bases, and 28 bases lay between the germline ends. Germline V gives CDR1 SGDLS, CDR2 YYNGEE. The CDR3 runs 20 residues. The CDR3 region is CASSTPGTLHGSSAYNEQFF. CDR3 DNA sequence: TGTGCCAGCAGCACTCCCGGGACCCTACATGGTAGTAGTGCCTACAATGAGCAGTTCTTC.

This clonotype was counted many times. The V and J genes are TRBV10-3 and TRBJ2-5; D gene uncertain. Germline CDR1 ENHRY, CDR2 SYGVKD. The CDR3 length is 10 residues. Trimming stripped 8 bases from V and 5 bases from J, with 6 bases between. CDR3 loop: CAIGGETQYF. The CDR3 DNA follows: TGTGCCATCGGTGGGGAGACCCAGTACTTC.

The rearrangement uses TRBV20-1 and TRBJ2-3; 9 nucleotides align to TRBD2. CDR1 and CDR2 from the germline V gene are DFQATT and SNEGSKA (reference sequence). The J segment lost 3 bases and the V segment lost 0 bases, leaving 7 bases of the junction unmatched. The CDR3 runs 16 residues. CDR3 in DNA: TGCAGTGCTAGAGATCGGATAGCGGGGGTAACAGATACGCAGTATTTT. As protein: CSARDRIAGVTDTQYF.

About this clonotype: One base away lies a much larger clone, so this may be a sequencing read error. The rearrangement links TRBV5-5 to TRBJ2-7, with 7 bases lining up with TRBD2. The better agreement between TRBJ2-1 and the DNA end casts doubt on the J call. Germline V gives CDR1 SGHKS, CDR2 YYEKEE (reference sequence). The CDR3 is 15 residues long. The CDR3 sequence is CASSLGLAETYEQFF. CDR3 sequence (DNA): TGTGCCAGCAGCTTGGGGCTAGCGGAAACCTACGAGCAGTTCTTC.

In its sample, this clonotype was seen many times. Here the CDR3 DNA reads TGTGCCAGCAGGGCAGCTCCGGGACTGAACTACGAGCAGTACTTC. Translating gives CASRAAPGLNYEQYF. The gene calls are TRBV2 and TRBJ2-7; D is possibly TRBD2 (6 bases). The germline V gene encodes CDR1 SNHLY and CDR2 FYNNEI. CDR3 length: 15 residues. The V end was cut by 6 bases, the J end by 3 bases, with 18 bases between.

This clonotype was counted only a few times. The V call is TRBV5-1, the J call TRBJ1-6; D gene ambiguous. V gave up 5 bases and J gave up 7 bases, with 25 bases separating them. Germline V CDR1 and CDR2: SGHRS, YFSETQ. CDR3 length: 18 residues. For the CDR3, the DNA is TGCGCCAGCAGGGGAGGACGCGGGGAGAGTCTTTCCAATTCACCCCTCCACTTT. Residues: CASRGGRGESLSNSPLHF.

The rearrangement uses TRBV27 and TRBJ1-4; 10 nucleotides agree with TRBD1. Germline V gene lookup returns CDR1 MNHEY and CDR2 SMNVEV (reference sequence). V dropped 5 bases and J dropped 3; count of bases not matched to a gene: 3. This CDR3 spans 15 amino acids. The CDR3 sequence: CASSRDRGANEKLFF. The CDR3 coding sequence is TGTGCCAGCAGTCGGGACAGGGGCGCTAATGAAAAACTGTTTTTT.

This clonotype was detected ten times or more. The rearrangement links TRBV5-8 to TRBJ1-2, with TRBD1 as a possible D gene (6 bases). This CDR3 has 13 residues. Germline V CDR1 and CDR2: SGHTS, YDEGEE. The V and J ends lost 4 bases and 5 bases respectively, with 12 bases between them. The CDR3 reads CASSRTAAYGYTF. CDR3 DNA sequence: TGTGCCAGCAGCCGGACAGCCGCATATGGCTACACCTTC.

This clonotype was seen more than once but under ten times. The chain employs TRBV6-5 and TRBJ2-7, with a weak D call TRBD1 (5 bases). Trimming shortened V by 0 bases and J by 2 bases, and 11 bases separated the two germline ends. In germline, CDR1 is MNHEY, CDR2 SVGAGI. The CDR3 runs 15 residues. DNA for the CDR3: TGTGCCAGCAGTTACTCGTCAGGGATAGCCTACGAGCAGTACTTC. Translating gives CASSYSSGIAYEQYF.

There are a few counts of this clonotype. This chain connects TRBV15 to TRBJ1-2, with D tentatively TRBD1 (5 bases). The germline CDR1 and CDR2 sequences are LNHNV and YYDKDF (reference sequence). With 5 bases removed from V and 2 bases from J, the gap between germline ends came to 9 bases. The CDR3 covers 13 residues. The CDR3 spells CATSDGTNYGYTF. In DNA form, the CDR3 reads TGTGCCACCAGCGATGGGACGAACTATGGCTACACCTTC.

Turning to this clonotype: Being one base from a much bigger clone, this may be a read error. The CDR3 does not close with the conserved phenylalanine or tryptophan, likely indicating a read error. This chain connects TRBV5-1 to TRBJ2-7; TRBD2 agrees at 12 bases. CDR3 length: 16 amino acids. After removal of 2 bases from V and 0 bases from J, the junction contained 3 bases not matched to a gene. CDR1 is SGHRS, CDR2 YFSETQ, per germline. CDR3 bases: TGCGCCAGCAGCTTCGGGACTAGCGGGTCCTCCTACGAGCAGTACATC. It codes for CASSFGTSGSSYEQYI.

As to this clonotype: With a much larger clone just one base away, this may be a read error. Written as DNA, the CDR3 is TGTGCCATCAGTAGTGGCGGGGTAGAGACCCAGTACTTC. Translation gives CAISSGGVETQYF. The rearrangement uses TRBV10-3 and TRBJ2-5; D perhaps matches TRBD2 (6 bases). V shed 5 bases and J shed 4 bases, with 11 bases lying between them. Germline V gene lookup returns CDR1 ENHRY and CDR2 SYGVKD. The length of the CDR3 is 13 residues.

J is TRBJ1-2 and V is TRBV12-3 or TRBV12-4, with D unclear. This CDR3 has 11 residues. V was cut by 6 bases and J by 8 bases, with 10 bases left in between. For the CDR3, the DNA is TGTGCCAGCAGACGGGAGGGAGGCTACACCTTC. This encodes CASRREGGYTF.

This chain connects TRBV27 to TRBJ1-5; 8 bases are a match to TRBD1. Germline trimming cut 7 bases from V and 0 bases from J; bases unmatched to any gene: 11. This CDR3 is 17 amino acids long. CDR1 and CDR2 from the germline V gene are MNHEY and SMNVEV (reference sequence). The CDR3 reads CASNRQGAPYSNQPQHF. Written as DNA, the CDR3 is TGTGCCAGCAACCGCCAGGGGGCCCCCTATAGCAATCAGCCCCAGCATTTT.

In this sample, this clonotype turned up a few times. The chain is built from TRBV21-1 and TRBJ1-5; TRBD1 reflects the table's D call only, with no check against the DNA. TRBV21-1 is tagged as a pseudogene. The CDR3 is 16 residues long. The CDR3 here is CASSKVPGGDCQPQHF. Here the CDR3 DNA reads TGTGCCAGCAGCAAAGTCCCCGGGGGCGACTGTCAGCCCCAGCATTTT.

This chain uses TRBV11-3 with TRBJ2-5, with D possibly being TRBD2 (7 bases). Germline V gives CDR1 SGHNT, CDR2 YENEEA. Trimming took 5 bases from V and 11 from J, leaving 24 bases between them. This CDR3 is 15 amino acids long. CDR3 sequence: CASSSSTWEGDEQYF. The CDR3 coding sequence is TGTGCCAGCAGCAGCTCCACCTGGGAGGGGGATGAGCAGTACTTC.

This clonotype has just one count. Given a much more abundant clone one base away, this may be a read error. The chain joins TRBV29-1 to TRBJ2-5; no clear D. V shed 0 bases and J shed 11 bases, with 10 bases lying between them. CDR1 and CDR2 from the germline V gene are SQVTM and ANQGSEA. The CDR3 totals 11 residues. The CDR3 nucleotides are TGCAGCGTTGAAGATCCGGGTGAGCAGTACTTC. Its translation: CSVEDPGEQYF.

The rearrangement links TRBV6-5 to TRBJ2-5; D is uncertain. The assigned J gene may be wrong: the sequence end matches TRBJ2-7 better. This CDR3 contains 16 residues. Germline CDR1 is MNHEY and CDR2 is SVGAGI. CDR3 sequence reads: CASSYSGGQYLFEQYF. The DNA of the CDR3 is TGTGCCAGCAGTTACTCGGGTGGCCAATACTTGTTCGAGCAGTACTTC.

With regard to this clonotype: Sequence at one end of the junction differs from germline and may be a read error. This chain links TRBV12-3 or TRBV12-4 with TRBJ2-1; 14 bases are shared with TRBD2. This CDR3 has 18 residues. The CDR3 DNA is TGTGCCACCGTGGGGACTAGCGGGAGATGGGAAAAAGACAATGAGCGGTTCTTC. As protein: CATVGTSGRWEKDNERFF.

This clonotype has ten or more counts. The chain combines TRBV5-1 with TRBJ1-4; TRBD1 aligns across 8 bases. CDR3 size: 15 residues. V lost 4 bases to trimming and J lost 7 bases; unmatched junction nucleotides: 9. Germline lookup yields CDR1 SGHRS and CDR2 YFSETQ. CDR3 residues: CASSPAGTGLEKLFF. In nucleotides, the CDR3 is TGCGCCAGCAGCCCCGCCGGGACAGGCCTTGAAAAACTGTTTTTT. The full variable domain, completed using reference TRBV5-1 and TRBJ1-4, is KAGVTQTPRYLIKTRGQQVTLSCSPISGHRSVSWYQQTPGQGLQFLFEYFSETQRNKGNFPGRFSGRQFSNSRSEMNVSTLELGDSALYLCASSPAGTGLEKLFFGSGTQLSVL.

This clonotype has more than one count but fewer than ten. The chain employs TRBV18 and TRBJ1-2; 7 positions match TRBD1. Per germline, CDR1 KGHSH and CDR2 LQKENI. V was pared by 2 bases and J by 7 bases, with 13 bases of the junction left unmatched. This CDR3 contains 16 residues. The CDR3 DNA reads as TGTGCCAGCTCACCAATACCTCAGGGGGAAGGTCTTGGCTACACCTTC. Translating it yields CASSPIPQGEGLGYTF.

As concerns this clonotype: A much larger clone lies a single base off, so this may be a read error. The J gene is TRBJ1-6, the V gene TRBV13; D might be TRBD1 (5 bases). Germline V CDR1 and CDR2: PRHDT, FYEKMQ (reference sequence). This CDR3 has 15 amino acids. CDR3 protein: CAGSSDFQGGSPLHF. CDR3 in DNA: TGTGCCGGCAGCAGTGACTTTCAGGGAGGGTCACCCCTCCACTTT.